The clone carrying this T cell receptor (beta chain) has more than one count but fewer than ten. What it recognizes is unknown. TCRdb called the 5' RACE reads again in MiXCR, with one record for every CDR3 protein. The sample holds 1.5 million to 2 million distinct CDR3 sequences, less than 40% seen once. Germline assignment: CDR1 LNHNV and CDR2 YYDKDF (reference sequence). CDR3 length: 16 amino acids. The V segment lost 2 bases and the J segment 3 bases; nucleotides outside the gene matches: 9. These data belong to a study of identical twins. Study findings and constraints: Within cord blood, abundant beta clonotypes carried fewer insertions, but memory repertoires showed no such trend. Partial confounding of zero-insertion analyses by invariant MAIT and iNKT cells was possible.

The chain joins TRBV15 to TRBJ1-1; TRBD1 agrees at 7 bases. The receptor was derived from a newborn girl in good health. The sample comprised cord blood. Here the CDR3 DNA reads TGTGCCACCAGCAGAACCGACAGGGTGGTTTACACTGAAGCTTTCTTT. It is translated as CATSRTDRVVYTEAFF.